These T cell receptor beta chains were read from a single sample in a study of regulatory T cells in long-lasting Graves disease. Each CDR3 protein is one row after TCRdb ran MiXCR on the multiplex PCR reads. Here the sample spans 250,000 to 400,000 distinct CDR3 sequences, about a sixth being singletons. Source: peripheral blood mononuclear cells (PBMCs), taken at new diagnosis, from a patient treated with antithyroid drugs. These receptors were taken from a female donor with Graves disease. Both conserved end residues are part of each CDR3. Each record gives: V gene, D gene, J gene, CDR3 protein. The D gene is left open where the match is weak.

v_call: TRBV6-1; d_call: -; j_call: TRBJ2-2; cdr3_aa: CASGKGATNTGELFF
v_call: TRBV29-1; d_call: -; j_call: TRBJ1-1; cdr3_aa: CSVQVGTTEAFF
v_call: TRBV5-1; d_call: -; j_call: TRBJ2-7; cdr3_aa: CASRPGQGGEQYF
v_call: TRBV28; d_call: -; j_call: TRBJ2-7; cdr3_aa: CASSPDKYEQYF
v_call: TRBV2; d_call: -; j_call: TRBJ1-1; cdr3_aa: CASSERVRNTEAFF
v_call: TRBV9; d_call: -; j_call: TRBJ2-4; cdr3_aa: CASSASTGRPNIQYF
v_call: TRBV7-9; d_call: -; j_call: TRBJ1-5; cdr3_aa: CASSVSGAGGPQHF
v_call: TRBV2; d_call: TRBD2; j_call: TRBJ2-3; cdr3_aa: CATGAGGPSDTQYF
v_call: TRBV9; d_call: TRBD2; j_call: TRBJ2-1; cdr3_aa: CASSVGLAVGDYEQFF
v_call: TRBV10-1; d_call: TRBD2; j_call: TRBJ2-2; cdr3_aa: CASSESGLAGNTGELFF
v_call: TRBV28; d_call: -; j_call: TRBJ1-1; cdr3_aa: CASSLFRTRQQNTEAFF
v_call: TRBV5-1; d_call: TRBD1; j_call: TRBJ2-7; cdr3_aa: CASSLDGTGGLNEQYF
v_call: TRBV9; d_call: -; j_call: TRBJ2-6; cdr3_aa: CASSVGISGANVLTF
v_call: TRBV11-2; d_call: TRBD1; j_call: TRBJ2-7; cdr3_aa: CASSGWGDRGYEQYF
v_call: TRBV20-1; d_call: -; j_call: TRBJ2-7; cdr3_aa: CSASRSGVSYEQYF
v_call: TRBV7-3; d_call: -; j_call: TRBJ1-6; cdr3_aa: CASSISPGGGSPLHF
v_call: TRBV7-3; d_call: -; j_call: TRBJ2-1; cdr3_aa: CASRHKGPINYNEQFF
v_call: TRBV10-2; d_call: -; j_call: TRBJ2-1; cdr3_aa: CASSDKNNRGNEQFF
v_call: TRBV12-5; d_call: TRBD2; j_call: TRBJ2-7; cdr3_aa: CASGLPPGLFLGGSSYEQYF
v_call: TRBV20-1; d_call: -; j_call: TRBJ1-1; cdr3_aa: CSADVFGGNTEAFF
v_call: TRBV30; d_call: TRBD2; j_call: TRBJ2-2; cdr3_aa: CAWSEPGGPTGELFF
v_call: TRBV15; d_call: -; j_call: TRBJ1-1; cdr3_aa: CATSLQRSTEAFF
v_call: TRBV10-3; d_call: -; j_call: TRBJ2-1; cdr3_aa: CAISARQSYNEQFF